The sequence of this T cell receptor (beta chain) was determined in a study of blood T cell repertoires in COVID-19. Turning to the study itself: The United States, Italy and Spain were the sources of the acute and convalescent COVID-19 samples. From T cells, B-cell-depleted T cells, or PBMCs came the material, which was cDNA or gDNA.

Germline values: CDR1 LNHNV, CDR2 YYDKDF (reference sequence). The CDR3 has 13 amino acids. This clone was seen a few times. One end of the junction fails to match germline, which may point to a read error. Per the study methods: Amplification with reference gene primers provided the estimates of nucleated cell counts. The repertoire was sequenced with immunoSEQ multiplex PCR; TCRdb's copy has only in-frame clones and lacks some. V, J and clone size are taken as reported in that table, and D and trimming were inferred from the DNA itself. The repertoire holds about 110,000 clones, with approximately 85% as singletons.

Sequenced: peripheral blood. This clonotype was sampled from a man aged 40-49 years with acute or convalescent COVID-19. The rearrangement uses TRBV15 and TRBJ2-1, with 11 bases aligning to TRBD2. CDR3 DNA: TGTGCCACCAGCAGAGTACCTAGCGGGAGGATACTCTTC. It yields the protein CATSRVPSGRILF. Full variable domain (rest looked up from reference TRBV15 and TRBJ2-1): DAMVIQNPRYQVTQFGKPVTLSCSQTLNHNVMYWYQQKSSQAPKLLFHYYDKDFNNEADTPDNFQSRRPNTSFCFLDIRSPGLGDTAMYLCATSRVPSGRILFGPGTRLTVL.